This entry describes one T cell receptor beta chain. These data come from a study of blood T cell repertoires in COVID-19. Clones were sequenced by immunoSEQ multiplex PCR, and TCRdb holds only the in-frame ones, with some missing. The sample contains around 58,000 clones, roughly 85% of which appear only once. Trimming pared 7 bases from V and 4 bases from J, leaving 23 bases between. The CDR3 is 16 residues long. The germline V gene has CDR1 SGHTA and CDR2 FQGNSA. The sample was peripheral blood. This TCR derives from a human donor in a cohort sampled during active COVID-19. The chain is built from TRBV7-2 and TRBJ2-7; D gene uncertain. The CDR3 protein is CASTPHNLAEVYEQYF. The CDR3 nucleotides are TGTGCCAGCACCCCCCATAACCTCGCCGAGGTGTACGAGCAGTACTTC.